One sample yielded the 7 T cell receptor beta chains listed below, sequenced in a study of molecular identifiers for immune sequencing clone quantification. TCRdb re-analysed the PCR reads in MiXCR, keeping a single row per CDR3 protein. The repertoire holds 460,000 or so distinct CDR3 sequences, with approximately 25% as singletons. The specimen sequenced was naive CD8+ T cells from blood, with Jurkat cell RNA spiked in. Sample subset: FACS-sorted CD8+CD4-CCR7+CD45RA+ naive T cells. The receptors come from a human donor in good health. Some libraries in this study had Jurkat cell RNA spiked in.

This clonotype was seen once. A single base separates this from a much larger clone, so it may be a read error. The chain links TRBV27 to TRBJ2-7; the D is unclear. CDR3 size: 12 residues. Germline loops: CDR1 MNHEY, CDR2 SMNVEV (reference sequence). The DNA for the CDR3 is TGTGCCAGCAGAGGAATCTCCTACGAGCGGTACTTC. This encodes CASRGISYERYF.

The chain is built from TRBV18 and TRBJ2-5; TRBD2 aligns across 9 bases. V lost 2 bases and J lost 1; bases outside the gene matches: 2. The germline V gene has CDR1 KGHSH and CDR2 LQKENI. The CDR3 totals 15 residues. CDR3 loop: CASSPGTSTQETQYF. The CDR3 bases are TGTGCCAGCTCACCAGGGACTAGCACCCAAGAGACCCAGTACTTC. Looking up the rest from reference TRBV18 and TRBJ2-5 gives the full variable domain: NAGVMQNPRHLVRRRGQEARLRCSPMKGHSHVYWYRQLPEEGLKFMVYLQKENIIDESGMPKERFSAEFPKEGPSILRIQQVVRGDSAAYFCASSPGTSTQETQYFGPGTRLLVL.

This clonotype appeared a few times. This sequence joins TRBV6-1 and TRBJ2-2; tentative D call: TRBD1 (6 bases). The CDR3 is made up of 17 amino acids. Germline values: CDR1 MNHNS, CDR2 SASEGT. Trimming pared 3 bases from V and 1 base from J, leaving 15 bases between. The chain's CDR3 is CASSDILGTRNTGELFF. The CDR3 bases are TGTGCCAGCAGTGATATCTTGGGGACAAGGAACACCGGGGAGCTGTTTTTT.

In this sample, this clonotype turned up a few times. V gene TRBV6-1 combines with J gene TRBJ2-3; D possibly corresponds to TRBD2 (6 bases). Trimming pared 6 bases from V and 0 bases from J, leaving 19 bases between. Germline V gives CDR1 MNHNS, CDR2 SASEGT. This CDR3 is built from 17 residues. CDR3 DNA sequence: TGTGCCAGCAGCGAAAGGAACCTGGGGGGTAGCACAGATACGCAGTATTTT. Translated: CASSERNLGGSTDTQYF.

The chain couples TRBV10-3 to TRBJ2-3; no definite D call. The V gene lost 5 bases and the J gene lost 1 base, with 7 bases spanning the gap. CDR1 and CDR2 (germline): ENHRY, SYGVKD. The length of the CDR3 is 13 residues. CDR3 residues: CAISLDGTDTQYF. CDR3 nucleotide sequence: TGTGCCATCAGTTTGGACGGCACAGATACGCAGTATTTT.

Comment on this clonotype: A junction end diverges from the germline sequence, so it may reflect a read error. V and J are TRBV5-1 and TRBJ2-7, with 14 nucleotides matching TRBD2. This CDR3 is built from 15 residues. CDR1 and CDR2 from the germline V gene are SGHRS and YFSETQ. The CDR3 coding sequence is TGCGCCGGCAGCTCGGGACTAGCGGGAGTATACGAGCAGTACTTC. Translation: CAGSSGLAGVYEQYF.

Remarks on this clonotype: A much larger clone sits a single nucleotide away, making a read error possible. CDR3 loop: CAIGLPPPDWPWGYTF. Written as DNA, the CDR3 is TGTGCTATTGGTTTGCCCCCCCCGGACTGGCCATGGGGCTACACCTTC. The chain carries TRBV12-5 and TRBJ1-2; D remains unclear. The CDR3 has 16 residues. The germline CDR1 and CDR2 sequences are LGHNT and FRNRAP.